This TCR beta chain was obtained from a study of tumor and adjacent non-tumor tissue in lung cancer. About the study: Each sample yielded millions of productive TCRbeta reads on average.

With regard to this clonotype: Its antigen remains unidentified. An end of the junction does not agree with germline; a read error may underlie this.

This sample's RNA came from whole unsorted tissue. More than 3 cm separated this lung sample from the edge of the tumor. Donors were chemotherapy-naive, newly diagnosed lung cancer surgical patients in China, August–late 2014. This CDR3 comprises 17 residues. From germline, CDR1 is SQVTM and CDR2 ANQGSEA. Three rounds of nested PCR, following a modified ARM-PCR protocol, produced the TCRbeta library. MiXCR was run by TCRdb on the multiplex PCR reads, yielding one entry per CDR3 protein. The sample lists some 68,000 distinct CDR3 sequences, around 82% occurring once. Findings of the study overall: In normal lung, the top 100 clones were significantly more dominant than in tumor.

This receptor was obtained from a man between 60 and 70 years old with non-small cell lung cancer. The V and J genes are TRBV29-1 and TRBJ2-6; perhaps TRBD2 as D (7 bases). Input material: distant non-tumor lung tissue. Here the CDR3 reads CSMDLGVAGAGVNVLTF. DNA of the CDR3: TGCAGCATGGATCTGGGCGTTGCGGGGGCTGGGGTCAACGTCCTGACTTTC.